Below, one T cell receptor beta chain is given with its context. It has no much larger one-base neighbor in the sample; base qualities were not kept. This sample is part of a study of graft-versus-host responses after intestinal transplantation (dated by TCRdb to 2020 to 2023). About the full investigation: The transplants that recipients received were multivisceral, liver-intestinal, or isolated intestinal. To identify alloreactive clones, pre-transplant mixed lymphocyte reaction products were sequenced and then compared with unstimulated pre-transplant donor and recipient T cells. After intestinal transplantation, graft-versus-host and host-versus-graft alloreactive T cell clones in the graft, circulation and bone marrow were tracked using bulk TCR-beta CDR3 sequencing. Samples from a few later patients were sequenced in-house on an Illumina MiSeq with MiXCR processing rather than by the commercial service. A cohort of about two dozen intestinal transplant recipients, including one retransplant, was enrolled, and a few patients lacking pretransplant specimens were excluded. Every recipient was given anti-thymocyte globulin induction, then maintenance tacrolimus and steroids for 2 to 3 years. Donor T cell macrochimerism was defined as a peak of at least 4% donor T cells among recipient peripheral blood mononuclear cells.

This specimen's time point label, interpreted: cells obtained before transplantation from donor or recipient. In the mixed lymphocyte reactions, approximately 200,000 CFSE-labeled pre-transplant responders were plated with approximately 200,000 irradiated violet-dye-labeled stimulators and cultured for over 5 days. Proliferating CD3+CD4+CFSE-low and CD3+CD8+CFSE-low responder cells were FACS-sorted on a BD Influx sorter after the mixed lymphocyte reaction. The library was built by means of the immunoSEQ multiplex PCR assay. In most patients, genomic DNA was isolated using the Qiagen DNeasy Blood and Tissue Kit and sent frozen to Adaptive Biotechnologies for TCR sequencing. For most patients, high-throughput TCR-beta CDR3 sequencing of genomic DNA was performed by Adaptive Biotechnologies. The source study handled its data this way. TCR sequencing data for around 20 patients were retrieved from Adaptive's ImmunoSEQ software; a few other patients were processed with MiXCR and VDJtools. CD4 versus CD8 sorting errors were corrected by removing sequences found in both subsets at a frequency ratio below 5:1. Because the origin of CDR3 nucleotide sequences shared between donor and recipient could not be assigned, those sequences were removed. At least 2-fold expansion over unstimulated cells and a minimum CFSE-low frequency of 0.002% (template counts) or 0.001% (read counts) were required for clones to be classified as alloreactive. Mappable clones were those detected in sequenced pre-transplant spleen, lymph node, or MLR CFSE-low populations of the donor or recipient. Cumulative frequency of alloreactive clones was calculated as a percentage of all sequences weighted by copy number. The source is immuneACCESS, and TCRdb retained only in-frame sequences with V and J called. Part of the clones is not carried over; for the studies checked, unresolved V genes explain less than half of this, and the remainder is unexplained. V and J calls and clone size are copied from that table; D and trimming were computed from the DNA. In all, the sample holds some 8,700 clones, and approximately 30% of those were seen once. Of the sample, approximately 5.1% is held by the ten largest clones.

On the study overall, not on this receptor specifically: High GvH to HvG T cell clonal ratios were observed in the allografts of patients with donor T cell macrochimerism. Early after transplant, peak levels of circulating GvH clones were associated with declines in HvG clones. GvH clones turned up in recipient bone marrow, with some appearing earlier in ileal mucosa or blood, a pattern consistent with an intestinal mucosal origin. The relatively low number and heterogeneity of intestinal transplant patients limited the conclusions.

The CDR3, cysteine through phenylalanine, is 14 amino acids long. The entry retains the CDR3 DNA only, 42 bases that are in frame from base 1. Germline trimming: 8 bases from V, 4 bases from J; junction bases outside gene matches: 11. The germline V gene specifies MNHNS as CDR1 and SASEGT as CDR2. Sequencing was performed on alloreactive CD4+ T cells from a mixed lymphocyte reaction culture, taken before intestinal transplant. This specimen's cell subset or site label, per the study, means: CFSE-low proliferating T cells sorted from roughly six-day pre-transplant mixed lymphocyte reaction (GvH or HvG direction). The rearranged chain carries TRBV6-1 and TRBJ2-7; the central 7 bases match TRBD2. This receptor was obtained from a human patient who received an intestinal transplant. The CDR3 loop reads CASHGSRGVYEQYF. The DNA sequence is TGTGCCAGCCACGGTTCTCGGGGGGTTTACGAGCAGTACTTC.